This record covers a single TCR beta chain. This record belongs to a study of blood T cell repertoires in COVID-19. Study-level information: Donors in the United States, Italy and Spain gave samples during acute or convalescent COVID-19. Sources were T cells, B-cell-depleted T cells, or PBMCs; the material itself was cDNA or gDNA.

The CDR3 covers 15 residues. Deletions cut 2 bases from V and 5 bases from J, with 17 bases between. The V gene's germline CDR1 is SGHRS and CDR2 YFSETQ. Per the original methods: It was from reference gene primer amplification that nucleated cell counts were estimated. TCRdb's copy holds only in-frame clones and misses some; the assay was immunoSEQ multiplex PCR. V and J calls and clone size are those listed in that table; D and trimming were worked out from the DNA. This table holds around 250,000 clones, around four fifths found once. J is TRBJ2-7 and V is TRBV5-1; D unclear. The receptor's source is an elderly man with acute or convalescent COVID-19. Source material: peripheral blood. CDR3 residues: CASSFDGVLSDEQYF. Here the CDR3 DNA reads TGCGCCAGCAGCTTTGACGGAGTCTTGAGCGACGAGCAGTACTTC.